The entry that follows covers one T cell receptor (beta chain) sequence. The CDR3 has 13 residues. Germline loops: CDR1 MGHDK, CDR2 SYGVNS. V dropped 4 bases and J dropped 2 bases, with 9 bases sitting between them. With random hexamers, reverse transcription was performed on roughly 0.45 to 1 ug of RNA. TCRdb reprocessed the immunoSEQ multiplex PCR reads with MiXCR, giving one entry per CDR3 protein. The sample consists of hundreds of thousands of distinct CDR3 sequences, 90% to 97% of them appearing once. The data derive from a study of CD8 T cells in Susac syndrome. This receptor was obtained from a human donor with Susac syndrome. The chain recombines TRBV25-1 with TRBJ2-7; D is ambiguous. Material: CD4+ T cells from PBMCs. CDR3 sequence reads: CASSADEAYEQYF. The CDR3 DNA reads TGTGCCAGCAGTGCGGACGAAGCCTACGAGCAGTACTTC.